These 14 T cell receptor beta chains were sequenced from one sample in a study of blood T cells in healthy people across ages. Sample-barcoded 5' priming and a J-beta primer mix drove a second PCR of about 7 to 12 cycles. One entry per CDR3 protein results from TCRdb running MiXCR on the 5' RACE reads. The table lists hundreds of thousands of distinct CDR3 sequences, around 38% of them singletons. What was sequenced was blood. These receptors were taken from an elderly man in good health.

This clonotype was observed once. The CDR3 loop is CASSPLVAGYGANVLTF. The CDR3 DNA reads TGTGCCAGCTCACCGTTAGTCGCAGGGTATGGGGCCAACGTCCTGACTTTC. The chain joins TRBV18 to TRBJ2-6; D perhaps matches TRBD1 (5 bases). The CDR3 covers 17 residues. Germline V CDR1 and CDR2: KGHSH, LQKENI. Trimming left V 3 bases short and J 3 bases short, with 15 bases between. Full variable domain (outside the CDR3, taken from reference TRBV18 and TRBJ2-6): NAGVMQNPRHLVRRRGQEARLRCSPMKGHSHVYWYRQLPEEGLKFMVYLQKENIIDESGMPKERFSAEFPKEGPSILRIQQVVRGDSAAYFCASSPLVAGYGANVLTFGAGSRLTVL.

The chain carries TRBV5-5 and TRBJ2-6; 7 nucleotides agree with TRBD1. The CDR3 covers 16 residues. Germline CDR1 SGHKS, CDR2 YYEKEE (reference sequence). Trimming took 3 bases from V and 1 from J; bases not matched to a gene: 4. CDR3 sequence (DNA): TGTGCCAGCAGCTCGACAGGGTGGTCTGGGGCCAACGTCCTGACTTTC. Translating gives CASSSTGWSGANVLTF.

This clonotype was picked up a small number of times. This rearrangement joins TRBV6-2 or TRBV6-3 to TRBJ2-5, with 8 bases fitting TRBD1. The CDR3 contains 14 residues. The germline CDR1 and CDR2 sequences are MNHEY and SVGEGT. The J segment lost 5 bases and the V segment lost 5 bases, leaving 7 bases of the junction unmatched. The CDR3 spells CASSEGQVLETQYF. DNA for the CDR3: TGTGCCAGCAGTGAGGGACAGGTCTTGGAGACCCAGTACTTC.

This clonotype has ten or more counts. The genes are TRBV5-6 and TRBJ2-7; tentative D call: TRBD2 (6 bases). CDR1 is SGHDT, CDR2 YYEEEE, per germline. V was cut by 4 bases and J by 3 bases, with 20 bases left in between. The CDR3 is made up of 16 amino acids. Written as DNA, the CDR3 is TGTGCCAGCAGCCGGAAGGCGCAGGGACTTTTCTACGAGCAGTACTTC. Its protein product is CASSRKAQGLFYEQYF.

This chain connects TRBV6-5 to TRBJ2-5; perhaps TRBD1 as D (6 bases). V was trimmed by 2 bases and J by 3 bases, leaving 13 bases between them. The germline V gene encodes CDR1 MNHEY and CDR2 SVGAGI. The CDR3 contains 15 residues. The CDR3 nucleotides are TGTGCCAGCAGTTACACAGGAAGGGGGAAAGAGACCCAGTACTTC. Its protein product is CASSYTGRGKETQYF.

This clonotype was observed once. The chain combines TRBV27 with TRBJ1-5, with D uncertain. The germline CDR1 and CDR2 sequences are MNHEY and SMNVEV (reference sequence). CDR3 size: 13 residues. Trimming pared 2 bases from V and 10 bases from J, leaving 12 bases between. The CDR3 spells CASSLGPLTPQHF. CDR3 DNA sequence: TGTGCCAGCAGTTTAGGTCCTTTGACCCCCCAGCATTTT.

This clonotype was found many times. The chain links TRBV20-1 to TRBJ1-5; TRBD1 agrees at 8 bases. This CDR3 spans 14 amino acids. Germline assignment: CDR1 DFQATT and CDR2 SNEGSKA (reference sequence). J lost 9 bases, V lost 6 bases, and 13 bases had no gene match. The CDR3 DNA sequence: TGCAGTGCCCTGGGGGAGCAGGGGGCTCGGCCCCAGCATTTT. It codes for CSALGEQGARPQHF.

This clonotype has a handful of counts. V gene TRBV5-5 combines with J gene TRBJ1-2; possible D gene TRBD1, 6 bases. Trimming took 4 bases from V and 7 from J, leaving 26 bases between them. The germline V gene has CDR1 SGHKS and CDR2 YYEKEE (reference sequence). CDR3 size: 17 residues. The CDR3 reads CASSPAPGQRNGAGYTF. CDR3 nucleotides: TGTGCCAGCAGCCCGGCTCCGGGACAACGTAACGGGGCTGGCTACACCTTC.

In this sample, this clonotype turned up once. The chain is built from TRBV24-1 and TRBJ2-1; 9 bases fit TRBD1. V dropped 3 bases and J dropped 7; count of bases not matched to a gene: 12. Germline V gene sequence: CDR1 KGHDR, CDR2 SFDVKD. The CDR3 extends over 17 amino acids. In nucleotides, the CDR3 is TGTGCCACCAGTGATACCAAGGGACAGGGAACCTGGAATGAGCAGTTCTTC. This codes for CATSDTKGQGTWNEQFF.

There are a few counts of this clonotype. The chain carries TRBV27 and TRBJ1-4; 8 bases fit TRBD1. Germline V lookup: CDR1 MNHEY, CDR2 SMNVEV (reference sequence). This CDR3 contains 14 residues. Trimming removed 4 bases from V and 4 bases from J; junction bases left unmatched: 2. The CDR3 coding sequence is TGTGCCAGCAGTTCCAGGGGGCTTAATGAAAAACTGTTTTTT. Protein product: CASSSRGLNEKLFF.

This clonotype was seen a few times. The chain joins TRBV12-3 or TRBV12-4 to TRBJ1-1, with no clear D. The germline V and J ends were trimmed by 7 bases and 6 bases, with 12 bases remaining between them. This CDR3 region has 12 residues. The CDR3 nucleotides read TGTGCCAGCACCCGAAGGGCCGCTGAAGCTTTCTTT. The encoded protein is CASTRRAAEAFF.

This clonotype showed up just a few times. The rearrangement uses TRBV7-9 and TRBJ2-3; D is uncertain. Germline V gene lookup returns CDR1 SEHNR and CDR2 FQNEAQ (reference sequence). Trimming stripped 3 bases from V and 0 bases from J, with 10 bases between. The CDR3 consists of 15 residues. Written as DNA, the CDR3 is TGTGCCAGCAGCTTTAGGCGCACTAGCACAGATACGCAGTATTTT. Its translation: CASSFRRTSTDTQYF.

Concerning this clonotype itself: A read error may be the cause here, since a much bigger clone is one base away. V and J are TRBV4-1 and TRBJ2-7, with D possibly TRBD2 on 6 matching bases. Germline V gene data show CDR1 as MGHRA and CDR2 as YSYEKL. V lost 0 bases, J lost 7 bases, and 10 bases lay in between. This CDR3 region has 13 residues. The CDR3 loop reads CASSQDRGWEQYF. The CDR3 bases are TGCGCCAGCAGCCAAGATCGGGGGTGGGAGCAGTACTTC.

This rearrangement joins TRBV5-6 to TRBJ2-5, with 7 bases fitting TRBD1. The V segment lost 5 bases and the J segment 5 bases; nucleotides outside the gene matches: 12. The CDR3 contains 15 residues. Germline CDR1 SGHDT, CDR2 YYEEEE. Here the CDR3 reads CASRAGQALGETQYF. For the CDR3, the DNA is TGTGCCAGCAGGGCCGGACAGGCCCTAGGGGAGACCCAGTACTTC.